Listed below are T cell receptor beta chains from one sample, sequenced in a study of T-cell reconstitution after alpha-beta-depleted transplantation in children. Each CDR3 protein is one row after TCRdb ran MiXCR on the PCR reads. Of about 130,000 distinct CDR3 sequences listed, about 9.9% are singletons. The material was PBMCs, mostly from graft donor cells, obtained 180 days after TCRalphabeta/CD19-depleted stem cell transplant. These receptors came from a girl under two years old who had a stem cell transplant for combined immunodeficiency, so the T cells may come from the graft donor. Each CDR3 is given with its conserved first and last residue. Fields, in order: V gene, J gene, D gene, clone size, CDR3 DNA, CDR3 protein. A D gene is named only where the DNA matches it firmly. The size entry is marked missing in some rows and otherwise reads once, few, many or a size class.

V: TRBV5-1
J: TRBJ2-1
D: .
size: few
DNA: TGCGCCAGCAGCTTGGCGGGCGCTAGTTCGCAGTTCTTC
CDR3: CASSLAGASSQFF

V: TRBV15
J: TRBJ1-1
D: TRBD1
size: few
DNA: TGTGCCACCAGCAGAGGGTGGACAGGCCTTATTTACACTGAAGCTTTCTTT
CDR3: CATSRGWTGLIYTEAFF

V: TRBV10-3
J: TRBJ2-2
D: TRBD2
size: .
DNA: TGTGCCACTTTAGCGGGGGCGAACACCGGGGAGCTGTTTTTT
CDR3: CATLAGANTGELFF

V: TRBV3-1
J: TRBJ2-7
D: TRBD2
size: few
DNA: TGTGCCAGCAGCCAAGGACTAGCAGCGGTCTACGAGCAGTACTTC
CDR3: CASSQGLAAVYEQYF

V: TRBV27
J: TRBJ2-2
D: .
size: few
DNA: TGTGCCAGCAGGATAGGGGGGGGCACCGGGGAGCTGTTTTTT
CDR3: CASRIGGGTGELFF

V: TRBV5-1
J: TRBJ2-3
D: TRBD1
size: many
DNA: TGCGCCAGCAGCTTGGTAGGGACAGGGCCCACAGATACGCAGTATTTT
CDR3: CASSLVGTGPTDTQYF

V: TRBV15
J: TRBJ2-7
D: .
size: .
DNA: TGTGCCACCAGCAGAGAGTCGACTAGAAGCTACGAGCAGTACTTC
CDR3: CATSRESTRSYEQYF

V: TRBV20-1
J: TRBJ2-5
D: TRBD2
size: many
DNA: TGCAGTGCTAGAGATCCAGCGGGAGGTCAAGAGACCCAGTACTTC
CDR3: CSARDPAGGQETQYF

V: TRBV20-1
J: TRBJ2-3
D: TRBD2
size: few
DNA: TGCAGTGCTAGAGCTAGCGGGGGGCCTCATACGCAGTATTTT
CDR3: CSARASGGPHTQYF

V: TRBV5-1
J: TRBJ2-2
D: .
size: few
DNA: TGCGCCAGCAGCTTCGGTTTATCGAGAAACACCGGGGAGCTGTTTTTT
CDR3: CASSFGLSRNTGELFF

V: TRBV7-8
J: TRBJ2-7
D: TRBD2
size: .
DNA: TGTGCCAGCAGCCCGGTCGGGACTAGCGGGAGTGGTTACGAGCAGTACTTC
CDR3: CASSPVGTSGSGYEQYF

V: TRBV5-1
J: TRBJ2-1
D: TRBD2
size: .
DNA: TGCGCCAGCAGCAGGTACCGAAGACTAGCGGGAATTTTTAGCTCCTACAATGAGCAGTTCTTC
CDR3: CASSRYRRLAGIFSSYNEQFF

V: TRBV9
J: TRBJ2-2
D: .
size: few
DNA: TGTGCCAGCAGGGGGTCCAGGGAACAGGGCGACACCGGGGAGCTGTTTTTT
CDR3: CASRGSREQGDTGELFF

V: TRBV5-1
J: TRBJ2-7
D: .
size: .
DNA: TGCGCCAGCAGTCTGGGGTTACCTCGAGAATACGAGCAGTACTTC
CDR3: CASSLGLPREYEQYF

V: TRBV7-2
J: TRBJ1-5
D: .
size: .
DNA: TGTGCCAGCAGCTTATCGTCGGGGGCCCACTATCAGCCCCAGCATTTT
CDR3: CASSLSSGAHYQPQHF

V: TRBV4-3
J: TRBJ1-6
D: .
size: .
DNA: TGCGCCAGCAGCCAAGATGAGAATTCACCCCTCCACTTT
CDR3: CASSQDENSPLHF

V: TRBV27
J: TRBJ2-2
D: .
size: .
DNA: TGTGCCAGCAGTTTATCGAATGCCGGGGAGCTGTTTTTT
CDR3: CASSLSNAGELFF

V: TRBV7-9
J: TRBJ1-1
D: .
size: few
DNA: TGTGCCAGCAGCTTATCACAGGGACTGAACACTGAAGCTTTCTTT
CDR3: CASSLSQGLNTEAFF

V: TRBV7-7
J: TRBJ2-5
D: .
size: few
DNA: TGTGCTAGCAGCCCCAGGAAAGAGACCCAGTACTTC
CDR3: CASSPRKETQYF

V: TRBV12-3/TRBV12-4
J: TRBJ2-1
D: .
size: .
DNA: TGTGCCAGCAGTTTTGCGGGTTACAATGAGCAGTTCTTC
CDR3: CASSFAGYNEQFF

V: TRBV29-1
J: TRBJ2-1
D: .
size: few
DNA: TGCAGCGTCGCAGGGGTTAGGTCCTACAATGAGCAGTTCTTC
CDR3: CSVAGVRSYNEQFF

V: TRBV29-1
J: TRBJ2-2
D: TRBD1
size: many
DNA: TGCAGCGTTGAGGAGTTGGACAGGGCGAACACCGGGGAGCTGTTTTTT
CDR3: CSVEELDRANTGELFF

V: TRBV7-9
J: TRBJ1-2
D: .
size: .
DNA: TGTGCCAGCACCCAGGGAGGGAACGAAAACTATGGCTACACCTTC
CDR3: CASTQGGNENYGYTF

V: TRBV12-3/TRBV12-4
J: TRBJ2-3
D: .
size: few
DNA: TGTGCCAGCAGTTATGCAGGGGCAGATACGCAGTATTTT
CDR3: CASSYAGADTQYF

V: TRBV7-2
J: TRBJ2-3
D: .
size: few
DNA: TGTGCCAGCAGGGTATGGGGGTCTGATACGCAGTATTTT
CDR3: CASRVWGSDTQYF

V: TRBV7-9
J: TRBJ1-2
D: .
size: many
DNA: TGTGCCAGCAGCTCTGGACGGTGGGGCTACACCTTC
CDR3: CASSSGRWGYTF

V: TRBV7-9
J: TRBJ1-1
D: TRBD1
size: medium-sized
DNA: TGTGCCAGCAGACAGGGGGCGAGCACTGAAGCTTTCTTT
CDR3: CASRQGASTEAFF

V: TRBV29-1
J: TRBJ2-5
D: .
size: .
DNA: TGCAGCGTTGTTCCCCAAGAGACCCAGTACTTC
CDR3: CSVVPQETQYF

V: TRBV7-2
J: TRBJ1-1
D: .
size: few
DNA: TGTGCCAGCAGAGACCCATCTCTCCGGGGGAACACTGAAGCTTTCTTT
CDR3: CASRDPSLRGNTEAFF

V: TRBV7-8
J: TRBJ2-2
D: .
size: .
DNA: TGTGCCAGCAGCTTCCGGGACTCCTACACCGGGGAGCTGTTTTTT
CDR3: CASSFRDSYTGELFF

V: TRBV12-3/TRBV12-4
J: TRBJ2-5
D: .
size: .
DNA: TGTGCCAGCAGTGGCAGGGGATTGGGGGAGACCCAGTACTTC
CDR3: CASSGRGLGETQYF

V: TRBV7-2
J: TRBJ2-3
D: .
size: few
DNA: TGTGCCAGCAGCCAACCGCAGGGTTGGAGGGATACGCAGTATTTT
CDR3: CASSQPQGWRDTQYF

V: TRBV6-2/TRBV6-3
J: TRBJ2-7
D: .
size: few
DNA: TGTGCCAGCAGTTACTTAACAGGGATATCCCTCTACGAGCAGTACTTC
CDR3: CASSYLTGISLYEQYF

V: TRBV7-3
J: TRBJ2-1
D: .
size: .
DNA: TGTGCCAGCAGCCTACACCTAGCGAACTACAATGAGCAGTTCTTC
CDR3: CASSLHLANYNEQFF

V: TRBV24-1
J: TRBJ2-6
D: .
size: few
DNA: TGTGCCACCAGTGACCCAGGGGTCTCTGGGGCCAACGTCCTGACTTTC
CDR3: CATSDPGVSGANVLTF

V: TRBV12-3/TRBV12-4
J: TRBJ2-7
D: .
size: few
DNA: TGTGCCAGCAGTCCCAAACAAGTGGACTACGAGCAGTACTTC
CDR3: CASSPKQVDYEQYF

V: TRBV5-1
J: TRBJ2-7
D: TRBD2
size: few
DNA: TGCGCCAGCAGCCCAGGGACTAGCGGGGGGGAGCAGTACTTC
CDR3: CASSPGTSGGEQYF

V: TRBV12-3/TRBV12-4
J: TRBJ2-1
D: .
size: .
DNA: TGTGCCAGCAGTGAGGACACGTCCTCCTACAATGAGCAGTTCTTC
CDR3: CASSEDTSSYNEQFF

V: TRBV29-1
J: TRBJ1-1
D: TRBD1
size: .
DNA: TGCAGCGTCGGACGGACAGGGATTAACACTGAAGCTTTCTTT
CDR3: CSVGRTGINTEAFF